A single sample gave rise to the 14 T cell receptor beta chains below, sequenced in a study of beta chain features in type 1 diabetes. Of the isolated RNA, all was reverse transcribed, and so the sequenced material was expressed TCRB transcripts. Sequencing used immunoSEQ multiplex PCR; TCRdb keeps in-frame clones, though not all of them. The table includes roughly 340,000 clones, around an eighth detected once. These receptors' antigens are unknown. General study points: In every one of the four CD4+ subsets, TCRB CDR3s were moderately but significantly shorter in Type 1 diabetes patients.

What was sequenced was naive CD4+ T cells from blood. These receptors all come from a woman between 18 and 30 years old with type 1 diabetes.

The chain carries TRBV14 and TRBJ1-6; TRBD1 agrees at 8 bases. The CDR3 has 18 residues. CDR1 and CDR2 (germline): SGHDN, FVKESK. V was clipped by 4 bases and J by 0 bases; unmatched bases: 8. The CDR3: CASSPSRDRSSYNSPLHF. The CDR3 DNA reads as TGTGCCAGCAGCCCATCCCGGGACAGGAGCTCCTATAATTCACCCCTCCACTTT.

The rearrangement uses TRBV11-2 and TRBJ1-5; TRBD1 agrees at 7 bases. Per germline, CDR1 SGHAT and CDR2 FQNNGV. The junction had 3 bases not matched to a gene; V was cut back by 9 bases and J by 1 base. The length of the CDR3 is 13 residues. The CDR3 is CASAGGSNQPQHF. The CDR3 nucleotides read TGTGCCAGTGCAGGGGGAAGCAATCAGCCCCAGCATTTT.

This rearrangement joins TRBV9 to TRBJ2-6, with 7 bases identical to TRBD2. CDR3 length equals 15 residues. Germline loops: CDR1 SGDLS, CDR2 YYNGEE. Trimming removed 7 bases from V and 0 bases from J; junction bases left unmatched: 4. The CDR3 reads CASERDHSGANVLTF. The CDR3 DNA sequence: TGTGCCAGCGAGCGGGACCACTCTGGGGCCAACGTCCTGACTTTC.

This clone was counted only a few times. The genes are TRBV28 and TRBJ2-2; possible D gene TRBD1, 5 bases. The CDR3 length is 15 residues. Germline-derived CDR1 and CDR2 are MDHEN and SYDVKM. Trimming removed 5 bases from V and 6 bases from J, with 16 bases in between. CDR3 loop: CASSPAGQSSGELFF. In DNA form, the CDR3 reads TGTGCCAGCAGTCCAGCAGGGCAGTCGTCCGGGGAGCTGTTTTTT.

For the CDR3, the DNA is TGTGCCAGCCTAAGGGGTCCCCAAGAGACCCAGTACTTC. Translated, it gives CASLRGPQETQYF. The V and J genes are TRBV2 and TRBJ2-5, with D maybe TRBD1 (5 bases). The germline V and J ends were trimmed by 8 bases and 1 base, with 11 bases remaining between them. Germline V gene data show CDR1 as SNHLY and CDR2 as FYNNEI. The CDR3 loop spans 13 amino acids.

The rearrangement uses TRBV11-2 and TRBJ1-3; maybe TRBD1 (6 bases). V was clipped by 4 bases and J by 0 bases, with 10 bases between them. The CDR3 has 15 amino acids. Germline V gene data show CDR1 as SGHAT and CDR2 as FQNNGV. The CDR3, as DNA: TGTGCCAGCAGCTCAGTACAGGGCTCTGGAAACACCATATATTTT. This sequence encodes CASSSVQGSGNTIYF.

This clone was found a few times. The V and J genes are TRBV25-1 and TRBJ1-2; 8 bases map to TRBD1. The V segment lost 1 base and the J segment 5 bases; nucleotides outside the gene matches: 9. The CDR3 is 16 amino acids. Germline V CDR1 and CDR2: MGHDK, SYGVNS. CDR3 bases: TGTGCCAGCAGTGAATTCCAGGGGGCAGGGGGGTATGGCTACACCTTC. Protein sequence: CASSEFQGAGGYGYTF.

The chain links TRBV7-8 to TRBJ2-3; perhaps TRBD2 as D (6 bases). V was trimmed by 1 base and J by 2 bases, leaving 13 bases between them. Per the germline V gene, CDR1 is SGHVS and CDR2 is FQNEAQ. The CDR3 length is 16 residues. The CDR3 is CASSLVGRGHTDTQYF. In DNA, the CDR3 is TGTGCCAGCAGCTTAGTGGGGCGGGGCCACACAGATACGCAGTATTTT. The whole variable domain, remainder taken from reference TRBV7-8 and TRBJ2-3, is GAGVSQSPRYKVAKRGQDVALRCDPISGHVSLFWYQQALGQGPEFLTYFQNEAQLDKSGLPSDRFFAERPEGSVSTLKIQRTQQEDSAVYLCASSLVGRGHTDTQYFGPGTRLTVL.

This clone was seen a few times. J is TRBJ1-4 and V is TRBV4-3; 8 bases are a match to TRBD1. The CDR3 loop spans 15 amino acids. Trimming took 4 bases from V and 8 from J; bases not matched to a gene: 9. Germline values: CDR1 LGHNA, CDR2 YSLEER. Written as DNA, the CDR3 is TGCGCCAGCAGCCCCACGCTTCAGGGGGCCGAAAAACTGTTTTTT. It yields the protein CASSPTLQGAEKLFF.

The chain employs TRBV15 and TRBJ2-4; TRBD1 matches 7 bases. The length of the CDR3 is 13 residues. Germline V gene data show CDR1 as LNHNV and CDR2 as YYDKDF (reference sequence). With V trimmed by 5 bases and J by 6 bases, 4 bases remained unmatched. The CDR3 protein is CATSVQGRNIQYF. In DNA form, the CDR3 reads TGTGCCACCAGCGTACAGGGGAGAAACATTCAGTACTTC.

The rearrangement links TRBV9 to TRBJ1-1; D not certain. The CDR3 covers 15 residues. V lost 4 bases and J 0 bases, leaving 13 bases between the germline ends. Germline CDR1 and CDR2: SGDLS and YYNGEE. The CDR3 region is CASSPHLGMNTEAFF. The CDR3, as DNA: TGTGCCAGCAGCCCTCACCTCGGGATGAACACTGAAGCTTTCTTT.

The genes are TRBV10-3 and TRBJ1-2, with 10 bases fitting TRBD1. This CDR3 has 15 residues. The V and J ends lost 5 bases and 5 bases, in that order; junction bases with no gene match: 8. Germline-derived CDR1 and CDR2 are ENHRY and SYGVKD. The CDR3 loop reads CAISLSPGQGYGYTF. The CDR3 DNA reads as TGTGCCATCAGTCTCAGTCCGGGACAGGGGTATGGCTACACCTTC.

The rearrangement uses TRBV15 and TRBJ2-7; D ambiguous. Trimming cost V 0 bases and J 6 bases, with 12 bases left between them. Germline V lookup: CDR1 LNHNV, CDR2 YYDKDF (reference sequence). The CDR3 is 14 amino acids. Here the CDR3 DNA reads TGTGCCACCAGCAGAGATACTTCGCGTCGCGAGCAGTACTTC. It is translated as CATSRDTSRREQYF.

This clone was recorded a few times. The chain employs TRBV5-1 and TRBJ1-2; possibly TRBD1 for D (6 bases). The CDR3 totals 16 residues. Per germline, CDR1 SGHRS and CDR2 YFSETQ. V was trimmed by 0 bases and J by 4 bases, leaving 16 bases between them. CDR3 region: CASSLGDRDTSYGYTF. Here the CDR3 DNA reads TGCGCCAGCAGCTTGGGGGATCGGGACACCTCCTATGGCTACACCTTC.